This T cell receptor (beta chain) was sequenced during a study of cytomegalovirus exposure and HLA in healthy donors. A word on this clone: Its antigen is as yet unknown.

Sequencing used immunoSEQ multiplex PCR; TCRdb keeps in-frame clones, though not all of them. The data show more than 35,000 clones, over 85% seen once. Broader study findings: According to a subsequent analysis, TCR clusters from the first cohort were inclined to appear together in the roughly 120 validation repertoires.

Germline V gene lookup returns CDR1 SGHTA and CDR2 FQGTGA. The CDR3 runs 13 residues. V was pared by 5 bases and J by 8 bases, with 12 bases between. The chain carries TRBV7-3 and TRBJ1-4; unclear D gene. The sequenced sample was PBMCs. The clonotype was recovered from a man younger than 35 in good health and CMV-seronegative. CDR3 nucleotides: TGTGCCAGCAGCCCTGCCCGAGGAGAAAAACTGTTTTTT. This translates into CASSPARGEKLFF.